This TCR beta chain was identified during a study of patients and donors after allogeneic stem cell transplantation. TCRdb re-called the RT-PCR reads with MiXCR, one entry per CDR3 protein. Found here are some 880,000 distinct CDR3 sequences, 15% to 20% of them singletons; the top ten hold 5% to 6.5%. The CDR3 contains 16 residues. CDR1 and CDR2 (germline): MGHRA, YSYEKL. The trim removed 0 bases at V and 4 bases at J, leaving 4 bases unmatched. The chain combines TRBV4-1 with TRBJ2-3, with 10 bases lining up with TRBD2. This TCR was sampled from a human donor who was either an allogeneic HSCT recipient or a stem cell or donor lymphocyte infusion donor (not recorded which). It is not recorded whose cells these are; they may come from a transplant donor. Sequencing was performed on blood, either unsorted or a sorted T cell fraction (not recorded which). The CDR3 region is CASSQDPAGGSDTQYF. The CDR3 bases are TGCGCCAGCAGCCAAGATCCAGCGGGGGGGTCAGATACGCAGTATTTT.